Given below is one T cell receptor beta chain in context. The CDR3 length is 16 residues. The V gene's germline CDR1 is SGHAT and CDR2 FQNNGV. With 5 bases removed from V and 5 bases from J, the gap between germline ends came to 21 bases. As processed by the authors: Counts of nucleated cells, estimated from reference gene primer amplification, were obtained. TCRdb's copy holds only in-frame clones and misses some; the assay was immunoSEQ multiplex PCR. D and trimming were read from the DNA, whereas the V and J calls and clone size are those reported in that table. The table lists 350,000 to 450,000 clones, 75% to 90% of them singletons, with 3.5% to 4% in the top ten. The data originate from a study of blood T cell repertoires in COVID-19. Study context: Spain, Italy and the United States supplied samples that represented acute and convalescent COVID-19. Nucleic acid was either cDNA or gDNA, and it came from T cells, B-cell-depleted T cells, or PBMCs.

Sequencing input: peripheral blood. This TCR was recovered from a young woman with acute or convalescent COVID-19. The chain carries TRBV11-2 and TRBJ2-5; D is undetermined. The CDR3 loop reads CASSLEYRSNGETQYF. CDR3 nucleotides: TGTGCCAGCAGCCTTGAATACCGGAGTAACGGGGAGACCCAGTACTTC.